This TCR beta chain is from a study of beta chain features in type 1 diabetes. This clone has more than one count but fewer than ten. Germline V gene data show CDR1 as KGHSH and CDR2 as LQKENI. The CDR3 is 15 amino acids. V dropped 1 base and J dropped 2 bases, with 12 bases sitting between them. The study reverse transcribed the entire isolated RNA, so it sequenced expressed TCRB transcripts. Some clones are missing from TCRdb's copy, which holds only in-frame ones; the method was immunoSEQ multiplex PCR. Here the sample spans fewer than 400,000 clones, roughly 8% being singletons. The chain uses TRBV18 and TRBJ2-7, with unresolved D. The sequencing sample was made of central memory CD4+ T cells from blood. The receptor's source is a woman between 18 and 30 years old in good health. This CDR3 reads CASSPRGGETYEQYF. The CDR3 DNA reads TGTGCCAGCTCACCACGGGGTGGTGAGACCTACGAGCAGTACTTC.